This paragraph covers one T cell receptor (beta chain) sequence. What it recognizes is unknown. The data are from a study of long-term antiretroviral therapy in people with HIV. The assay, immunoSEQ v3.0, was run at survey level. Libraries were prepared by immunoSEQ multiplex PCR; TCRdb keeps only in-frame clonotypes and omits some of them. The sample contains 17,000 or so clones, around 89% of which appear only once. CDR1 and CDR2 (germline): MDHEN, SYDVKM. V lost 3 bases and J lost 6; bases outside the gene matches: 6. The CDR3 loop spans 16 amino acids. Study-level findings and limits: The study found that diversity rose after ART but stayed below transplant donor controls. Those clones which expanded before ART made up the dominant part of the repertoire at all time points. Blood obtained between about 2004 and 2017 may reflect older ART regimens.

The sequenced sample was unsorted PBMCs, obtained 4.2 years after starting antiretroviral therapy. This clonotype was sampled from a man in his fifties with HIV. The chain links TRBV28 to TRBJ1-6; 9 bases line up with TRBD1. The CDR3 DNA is TGTGCCAGCAGTTTCCGGGACAGGGTGAGTAATTCACCCCTCCACTTT. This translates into CASSFRDRVSNSPLHF. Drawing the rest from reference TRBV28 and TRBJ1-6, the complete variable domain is DVKVTQSSRYLVKRTGEKVFLECVQDMDHENMFWYRQDPGLGLRLIYFSYDVKMKEKGDIPEGYSVSREKKERFSLILESASTNQTSMYLCASSFRDRVSNSPLHFGNGTRLTVT.